The source of this T cell receptor (beta chain) is a study of blood T cell repertoires in COVID-19. For the study at large: Whether acute or convalescent, the COVID-19 samples came from the United States, Italy and Spain. PBMCs, B-cell-depleted T cells, or T cells provided the cDNA or gDNA that made up the material.

V gave up 2 bases and J gave up 4 bases, with 8 bases separating them. The CDR3 has 13 amino acids. The germline gives CDR1 MDHEN, CDR2 SYDVKM. Original data processing: Nucleated cell counts were estimated from reference gene primer amplification. TCRdb's table, derived via immunoSEQ multiplex PCR, lists solely in-frame clones and lacks some. Clone size and V and J calls were adopted from that table, with D and trimming inferred from the DNA. The sample records over 130,000 clones, roughly four fifths being singletons. The chain combines TRBV28 with TRBJ1-2, with unresolved D. This TCR was recovered from a woman aged 60 to 75 with acute or convalescent COVID-19. Sequenced material: peripheral blood. The DNA of the CDR3 is TGTGCCAGCAGTTTACGGTTACTCTATGGCTACACCTTC. Translated, it gives CASSLRLLYGYTF.